The present entry profiles one T cell receptor (beta chain) with its context. Its antigen is unknown. Germline CDR1 reads MNHEY; CDR2 reads SVGAGI. With 5 bases removed from V and 3 bases from J, the gap between germline ends came to 17 bases. The CDR3 loop spans 15 amino acids. The data were taken from a study of cytomegalovirus exposure and HLA in healthy donors. The study's findings and limits: Listed as cytomegalovirus-associated were about 160 TCR beta chains. Sequencing artifact likely explains a cluster of highly shared sequence variants. Trimming of TCR beta V- and J-genes showed a link, identified in a later analysis, to a missense DCLRE1C variant.

60 Vbeta and 13 Jbeta primers were used in PCR. The method was immunoSEQ multiplex PCR; TCRdb's version includes in-frame clones alone and lacks a portion of them. Of 100,000 to 150,000 clones listed, around 78% are singletons. There were likely unrecorded immune exposures, though donors were nominally healthy when sampled. The origin of this receptor is a female donor in good health and CMV-seropositive. The sequenced sample was PBMCs. The chain combines TRBV6-5 with TRBJ2-7, with D perhaps matching TRBD2 (6 bases). The chain's CDR3 is CASSRYKAGYYEQYF. Here the CDR3 DNA reads TGTGCCAGCAGTCGGTACAAGGCGGGGTACTACGAGCAGTACTTC.